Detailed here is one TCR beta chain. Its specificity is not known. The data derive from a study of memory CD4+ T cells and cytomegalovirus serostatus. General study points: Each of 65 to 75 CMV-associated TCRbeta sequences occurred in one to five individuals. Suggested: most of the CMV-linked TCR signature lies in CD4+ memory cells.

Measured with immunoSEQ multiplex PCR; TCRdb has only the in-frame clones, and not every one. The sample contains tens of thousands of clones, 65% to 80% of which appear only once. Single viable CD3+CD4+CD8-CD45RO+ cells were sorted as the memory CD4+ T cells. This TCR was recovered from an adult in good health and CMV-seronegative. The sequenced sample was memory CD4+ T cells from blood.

The CDR3 region has the DNA TGCAGCGTAGACCAAGGGGGATACGAGCAGTACTTC. Translation gives CSVDQGGYEQYF. The chain has TRBV29-1 and TRBJ2-7; maybe TRBD1 (6 bases). V lost 6 bases, J lost 4 bases, and 13 bases lay in between. The CDR3 sequence is 12 residues long. Germline CDR1 reads SQVTM; CDR2 reads ANQGSEA.